The 22 T cell receptor beta chains below come from one sample, sequenced in a study of T cell responses to AZD1222 COVID-19 vaccine (dated by TCRdb to the early 2020s). The library was prepared using the immunoSEQ multiplex PCR assay. Here the immuneACCESS table is served through TCRdb, limited to in-frame sequences with V and J called. Missing clones are a known gap in these copies; in checked studies unresolved V genes cover under half, and the rest lacks a known reason. Here the sample has 130,000 or so clones; over 85% occur a single time. Together, the top ten hold around 5.4% of the sample. The time point label of this sample denotes: baseline before first vaccination. Sequenced here: peripheral blood, sampled on day 0 of AZD1222 vaccination. The origin of the receptors is an adult in good health.

V usage is TRBV7-9 and J usage is TRBJ1-4; TRBD1 aligns across 10 bases. The CDR3 contains 15 residues. In germline, CDR1 is SEHNR, CDR2 FQNEAQ (reference sequence). The V gene end was trimmed by 5 bases and the J gene end by 6 bases; junction bases not matched to a gene: 6. The CDR3 DNA follows: TGTGCCAGCAGCCACCGGGACAGGGGATATGAAAAACTGTTTTTT. This encodes CASSHRDRGYEKLFF.

The CDR3 DNA reads TGTGCCAGCAGCCCCCGGGGGGGGAGGGGCACAGATACGCAGTATTTT. This sequence encodes CASSPRGGRGTDTQYF. V gene TRBV11-2 combines with J gene TRBJ2-3, with TRBD2 matching over 8 bases. V dropped 5 bases and J dropped 1; count of bases not matched to a gene: 8. CDR3 length equals 16 residues. Germline V gene lookup returns CDR1 SGHAT and CDR2 FQNNGV.

The chain joins TRBV6-1 to TRBJ2-3; D is uncertain. Between the trimmed V and J ends, which lost 4 bases and 2 bases, there was a span of 16 bases. The germline gives CDR1 MNHNS, CDR2 SASEGT. The CDR3 spans 16 residues. CDR3 in amino acids: CASSVRVPTHTDTQYF. DNA for the CDR3: TGTGCCAGCAGTGTCCGGGTCCCAACACACACAGATACGCAGTATTTT.

This clone was detected only a few times. The J gene is TRBJ1-4, the V gene TRBV7-9; no firm D call. V was shortened by 4 bases and J by 5 bases, with 5 bases between the two germline ends. The CDR3 has 12 amino acids. Germline CDR1 is SEHNR and CDR2 is FQNEAQ (reference sequence). The CDR3 reads CASSSRNEKLFF. DNA of the CDR3: TGTGCCAGCAGCTCCCGGAATGAAAAACTGTTTTTT.

This chain connects TRBV30 to TRBJ2-7, with 9 bases aligning to TRBD1. This CDR3 has 18 residues. CDR1 is GTSNPN, CDR2 SVGIG, per germline (reference sequence). V shed 1 base and J 5 bases; nucleotides not matched to a gene: 18. DNA for the CDR3: TGTGCCTGGAGTGATTGGATGGGACAGGGAGGGATTCACCACGAGCAGTACTTC. It is translated as CAWSDWMGQGGIHHEQYF.

The genes are TRBV18 and TRBJ1-4, with 8 bases matching TRBD1. The germline CDR1 and CDR2 sequences are KGHSH and LQKENI. Trimming cost V 0 bases and J 8 bases; bases outside gene matches: 5. This CDR3 comprises 15 residues. The CDR3 bases are TGTGCCAGCTCACCACCCGGACAGGGTGGGGAAAAACTGTTTTTT. Protein: CASSPPGQGGEKLFF.

The chain combines TRBV9 with TRBJ2-7; 9 nucleotides align to TRBD1. This CDR3 spans 14 amino acids. CDR1 SGDLS and CDR2 YYNGEE come from the germline V gene. J gave up 6 bases and V 3 bases, and 7 bases lay outside the gene matches. DNA for the CDR3: TGTGCCAGCAGCGACGGGACAGGGAATCGCGAGCAGTACTTC. Protein: CASSDGTGNREQYF.

The chain has TRBV30 and TRBJ1-5, with 7 bases fitting TRBD1. Germline-derived CDR1 and CDR2 are GTSNPN and SVGIG (reference sequence). The CDR3 sequence is 13 residues long. The junction had 3 bases not matched to a gene; V was cut back by 1 base and J by 6 bases. In DNA, the CDR3 is TGTGCCTGGAGTGCAGGGGGAGGTCAGCCCCAGCATTTT. Protein product: CAWSAGGGQPQHF. Based on the CDR3 plus reference TRBV30 and TRBJ1-5, the full variable domain is SQTIHQWPATLVQPVGSPLSLECTVEGTSNPNLYWYRQAAGRGLQLLFYSVGIGQISSEVPQNLSASRPQDRQFILSSKKLLLSDSGFYLCAWSAGGGQPQHFGDGTRLSIL.

The chain combines TRBV7-8 with TRBJ1-1; D unresolved. The germline V and J ends were trimmed by 4 bases and 5 bases, with 11 bases remaining between them. The CDR3 extends over 13 amino acids. Germline CDR1 and CDR2: SGHVS and FQNEAQ. The CDR3 region is CASSSSAGTEAFF. The DNA for the CDR3 is TGTGCCAGCAGCTCCTCCGCGGGGACTGAAGCTTTCTTT.

The chain uses TRBV4-1 and TRBJ2-4; 9 nucleotides align to TRBD2. Germline V gene sequence: CDR1 MGHRA, CDR2 YSYEKL. CDR3 length: 17 residues. V was clipped by 6 bases and J by 0 bases; unmatched bases: 9. The CDR3 sequence: CASRSKLAGEAKNIQYF. The CDR3 nucleotides read TGCGCCAGCAGGTCAAAGTTAGCGGGAGAAGCCAAAAACATTCAGTACTTC.

The chain combines TRBV7-9 with TRBJ2-1; 11 bases are shared with TRBD2. CDR3 length equals 12 residues. V gave up 4 bases and J gave up 14 bases; unmatched junction bases: 4. Germline V gene data show CDR1 as SEHNR and CDR2 as FQNEAQ (reference sequence). As DNA, the CDR3 is TGTGCCAGCAGCTCCCAGACTAGCGGGGAGTTCTTC. Translation gives CASSSQTSGEFF.

J is TRBJ1-2 and V is TRBV5-5; 11 bases match TRBD1. CDR1 is SGHKS and CDR2 is YYEKEE in the germline V gene (reference sequence). The CDR3 spans 16 residues. After removal of 4 bases from V and 6 bases from J, the junction contained 11 bases not matched to a gene. Here the CDR3 DNA reads TGTGCCAGCAGCATGGGCGGGACAGGGGGAGATGATGGCTACACCTTC. Amino acid sequence: CASSMGGTGGDDGYTF. The full variable domain, with the rest looked up from reference TRBV5-5 and TRBJ1-2, is DAGVTQSPTHLIKTRGQQVTLRCSPISGHKSVSWYQQVLGQGPQFIFQYYEKEERGRGNFPDRFSARQFPNYSSELNVNALLLGDSALYLCASSMGGTGGDDGYTFGSGTRLTVV.

This chain connects TRBV9 to TRBJ1-1, with 7 bases fitting TRBD1. CDR3 length equals 17 residues. From germline, CDR1 is SGDLS and CDR2 YYNGEE. The V segment lost 0 bases and the J segment 4 bases; nucleotides outside the gene matches: 12. The DNA for the CDR3 is TGTGCCAGCAGCGTAGGATTTAGTTTAGGGACAGCCACTGAAGCTTTCTTT. Translation: CASSVGFSLGTATEAFF.

This chain joins TRBV29-1 and TRBJ1-1, with TRBD1 as a possible D gene (5 bases). This CDR3 has 11 residues. Germline V gene data show CDR1 as SQVTM and CDR2 as ANQGSEA. Trimming left V 6 bases short and J 5 bases short, with 10 bases between. The CDR3 DNA reads as TGCAGCGTACAGGAAGGGACTGAAGCTTTCTTT. It is translated as CSVQEGTEAFF.

This chain connects TRBV5-4 to TRBJ1-2, with TRBD1 as a possible D gene (6 bases). CDR1 is SGHNT, CDR2 YYREEE, per germline (reference sequence). The CDR3 is 15 residues long. V lost 3 bases and J 3 bases, leaving 15 bases between the germline ends. CDR3 protein: CASSSGGPLDYGYTF. In DNA form, the CDR3 reads TGTGCCAGCAGCTCGGGGGGGCCCCTCGACTATGGCTACACCTTC. The whole variable domain, remainder taken from reference TRBV5-4 and TRBJ1-2, is ETGVTQSPTHLIKTRGQQVTLRCSSQSGHNTVSWYQQALGQGPQFIFQYYREEENGRGNFPPRFSGLQFPNYSSELNVNALELDDSALYLCASSSGGPLDYGYTFGSGTRLTVV.

This chain connects TRBV18 to TRBJ2-1; 12 bases agree with TRBD2. The CDR3 has 15 amino acids. CDR1 is KGHSH and CDR2 is LQKENI in the germline V gene. Trimming took 3 bases from V and 12 from J; bases not matched to a gene: 9. The DNA of the CDR3 is TGTGCCAGCTCACCGCCGGGACTAGCGGGTCCCGGGCAGTTCTTC. Translated: CASSPPGLAGPGQFF.

This chain connects TRBV15 to TRBJ2-7; D is tentatively TRBD1 or TRBD2 (5 bases each). The CDR3 has 15 amino acids. Per the germline V gene, CDR1 is LNHNV and CDR2 is YYDKDF (reference sequence). V shed 2 bases and J shed 3 bases, with 14 bases lying between them. CDR3 loop: CATSRSPGPGYEQYF. CDR3 DNA: TGTGCCACCAGCAGATCTCCGGGACCAGGCTACGAGCAGTACTTC.

The chain uses TRBV6-5 and TRBJ2-7, with TRBD2 as a possible D gene (5 bases). Germline CDR1 MNHEY, CDR2 SVGAGI. V lost 2 bases to trimming and J lost 3 bases, with 11 bases between them. This CDR3 comprises 14 residues. The CDR3 is CASSYRGNRYEQYF. The DNA of the CDR3 is TGTGCCAGCAGTTACAGAGGGAATCGCTACGAGCAGTACTTC.

The rearrangement links TRBV2 to TRBJ1-4; maybe TRBD1 (6 bases). The CDR3 runs 13 residues. Looked up from germline, CDR1 is SNHLY and CDR2 is FYNNEI. V was clipped by 6 bases and J by 8 bases, with 13 bases between them. This CDR3 reads CASRAGEGEKLFF. For the CDR3, the DNA is TGTGCCAGCAGGGCAGGGGAAGGCGAAAAACTGTTTTTT.

Points on this clone: The sample contains more than one DNA sequence encoding this CDR3. The J gene is TRBJ1-1, the V gene TRBV18; D gene unclear. The CDR3 is 13 amino acids. Looked up from germline, CDR1 is KGHSH and CDR2 is LQKENI. V lost 3 bases, J lost 0 bases, and 5 bases lay in between. The CDR3 DNA sequence: TGTGCCAGCTCACCCGGGTTGAACACTGAAGCTTTCTTT. It translates to CASSPGLNTEAFF.

The chain uses TRBV28 and TRBJ2-7, with D possibly TRBD1 on 7 matching bases. V dropped 6 bases and J dropped 0 bases, with 24 bases sitting between them. This CDR3 spans 18 amino acids. Germline loops: CDR1 MDHEN, CDR2 SYDVKM. Here the CDR3 DNA reads TGTGCCAGCAGGCCGGGACAGTGGCGGGGCCATAGCTCCTACGAGCAGTACTTC. Translated: CASRPGQWRGHSSYEQYF. Looking up the rest from reference TRBV28 and TRBJ2-7 gives the full variable domain: DVKVTQSSRYLVKRTGEKVFLECVQDMDHENMFWYRQDPGLGLRLIYFSYDVKMKEKGDIPEGYSVSREKKERFSLILESASTNQTSMYLCASRPGQWRGHSSYEQYFGPGTRLTVT.

The CDR3 protein is CASSSSGSQLYEQYF. CDR3 sequence (DNA): TGTGCCAGTAGCTCGTCAGGGAGTCAACTCTACGAGCAGTACTTC. The rearrangement joins TRBV19 to TRBJ2-7; TRBD1 or TRBD2 may be the D gene (5 bases each). The CDR3 has 15 amino acids. The germline V gene encodes CDR1 LNHDA and CDR2 SQIVND (reference sequence). Trimming pared 6 bases from V and 3 bases from J, leaving 18 bases between.